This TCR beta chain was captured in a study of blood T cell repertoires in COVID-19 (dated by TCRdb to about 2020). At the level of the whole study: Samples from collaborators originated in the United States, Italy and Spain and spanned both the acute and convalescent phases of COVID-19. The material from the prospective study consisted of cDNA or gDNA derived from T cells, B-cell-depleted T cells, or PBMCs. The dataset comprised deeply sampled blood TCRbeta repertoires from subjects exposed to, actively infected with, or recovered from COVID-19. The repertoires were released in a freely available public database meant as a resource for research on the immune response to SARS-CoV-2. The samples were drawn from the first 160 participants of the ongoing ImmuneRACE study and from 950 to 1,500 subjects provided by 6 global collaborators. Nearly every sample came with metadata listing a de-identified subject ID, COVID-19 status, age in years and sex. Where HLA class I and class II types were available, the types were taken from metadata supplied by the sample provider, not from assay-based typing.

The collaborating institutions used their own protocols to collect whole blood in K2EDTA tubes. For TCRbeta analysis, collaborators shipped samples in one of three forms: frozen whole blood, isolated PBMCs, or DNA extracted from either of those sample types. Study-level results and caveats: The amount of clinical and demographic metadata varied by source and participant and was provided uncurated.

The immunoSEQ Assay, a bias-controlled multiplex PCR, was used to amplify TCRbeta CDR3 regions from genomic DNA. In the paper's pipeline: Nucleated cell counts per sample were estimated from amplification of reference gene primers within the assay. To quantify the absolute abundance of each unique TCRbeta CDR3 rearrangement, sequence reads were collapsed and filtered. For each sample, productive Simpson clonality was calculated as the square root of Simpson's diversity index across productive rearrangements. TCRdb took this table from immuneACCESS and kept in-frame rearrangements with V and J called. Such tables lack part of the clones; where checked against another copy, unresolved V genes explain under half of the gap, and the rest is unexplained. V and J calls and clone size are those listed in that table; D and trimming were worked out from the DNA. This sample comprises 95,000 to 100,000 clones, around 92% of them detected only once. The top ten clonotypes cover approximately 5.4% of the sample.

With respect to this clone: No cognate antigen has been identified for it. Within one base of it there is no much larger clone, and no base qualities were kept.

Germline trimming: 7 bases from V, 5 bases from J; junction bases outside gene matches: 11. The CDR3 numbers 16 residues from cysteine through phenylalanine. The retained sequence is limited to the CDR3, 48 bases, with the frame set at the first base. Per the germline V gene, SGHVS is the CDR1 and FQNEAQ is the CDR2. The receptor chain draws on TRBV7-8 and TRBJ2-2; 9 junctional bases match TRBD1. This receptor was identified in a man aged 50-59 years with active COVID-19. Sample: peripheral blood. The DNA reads TGTGCCAGCAACCCTCCGGGACAGGGCTTGACCGGGGAGCTGTTTTTT. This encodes CASNPPGQGLTGELFF.